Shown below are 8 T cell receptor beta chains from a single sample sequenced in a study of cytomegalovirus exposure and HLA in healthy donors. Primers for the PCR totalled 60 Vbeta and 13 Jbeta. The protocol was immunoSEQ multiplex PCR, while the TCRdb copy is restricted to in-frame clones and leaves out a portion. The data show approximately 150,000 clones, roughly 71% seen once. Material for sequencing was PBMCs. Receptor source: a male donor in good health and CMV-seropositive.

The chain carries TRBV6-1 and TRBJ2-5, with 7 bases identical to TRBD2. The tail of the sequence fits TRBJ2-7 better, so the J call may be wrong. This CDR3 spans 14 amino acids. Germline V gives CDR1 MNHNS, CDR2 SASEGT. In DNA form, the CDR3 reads TGTGCCAGCAGTGAAGCGGGGGGGTGGGACGAGCAGTACTTC. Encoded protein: CASSEAGGWDEQYF.

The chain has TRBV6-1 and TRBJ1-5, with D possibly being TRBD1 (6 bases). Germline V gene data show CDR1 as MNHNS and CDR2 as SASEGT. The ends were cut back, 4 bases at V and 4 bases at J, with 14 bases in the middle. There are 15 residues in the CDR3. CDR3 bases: TGTGCCAGCAGTGCCCGGCGACAGGAGAATCAGCCCCAGCATTTT. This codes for CASSARRQENQPQHF.

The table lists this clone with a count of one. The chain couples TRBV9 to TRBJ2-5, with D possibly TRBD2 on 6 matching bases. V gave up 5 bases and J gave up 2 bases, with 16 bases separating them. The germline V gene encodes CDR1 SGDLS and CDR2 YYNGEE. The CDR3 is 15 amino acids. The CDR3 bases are TGTGCCAGCAGTACCTCCGGGACTCCGCAAGAGACCCAGTACTTC. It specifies CASSTSGTPQETQYF. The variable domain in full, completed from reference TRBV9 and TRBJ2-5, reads DSGVTQTPKHLITATGQRVTLRCSPRSGDLSVYWYQQSLDQGLQFLIQYYNGEERAKGNILERFSAQQFPDLHSELNLSSLELGDSALYFCASSTSGTPQETQYFGPGTRLLVL.

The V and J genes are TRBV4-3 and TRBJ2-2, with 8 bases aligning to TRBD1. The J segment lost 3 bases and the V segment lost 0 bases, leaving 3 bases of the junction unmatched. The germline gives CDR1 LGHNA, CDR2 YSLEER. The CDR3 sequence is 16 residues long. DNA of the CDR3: TGCGCCAGCAGCCAAGATAGGGACAGGCACACCGGGGAGCTGTTTTTT. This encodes CASSQDRDRHTGELFF.

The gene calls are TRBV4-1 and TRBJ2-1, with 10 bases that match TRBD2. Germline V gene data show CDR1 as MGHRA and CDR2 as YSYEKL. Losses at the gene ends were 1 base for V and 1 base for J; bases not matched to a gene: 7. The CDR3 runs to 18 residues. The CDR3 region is CASSQGSLGLASYNEQFF. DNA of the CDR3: TGCGCCAGCAGCCAAGGGTCTCTGGGACTAGCGTCCTACAATGAGCAGTTCTTC.

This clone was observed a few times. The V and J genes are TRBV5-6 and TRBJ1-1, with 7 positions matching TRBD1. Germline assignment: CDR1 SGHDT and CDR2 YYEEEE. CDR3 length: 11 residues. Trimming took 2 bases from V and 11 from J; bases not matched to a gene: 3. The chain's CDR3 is CASSFRGTAFF. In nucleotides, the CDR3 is TGTGCCAGCAGCTTCAGGGGGACGGCTTTCTTT.

The DNA of the CDR3 is TGTGCCAGCAGCCTACAGGGGCAGGTGACTGAAGCTTTCTTT. This encodes CASSLQGQVTEAFF. The chain is built from TRBV5-4 and TRBJ1-1, with TRBD1 matching 7 bases. Trimming at V came to 4 bases and at J to 5 bases, leaving 8 bases not matched to a gene. The germline CDR1 and CDR2 sequences are SGHNT and YYREEE (reference sequence). The CDR3 consists of 14 residues.

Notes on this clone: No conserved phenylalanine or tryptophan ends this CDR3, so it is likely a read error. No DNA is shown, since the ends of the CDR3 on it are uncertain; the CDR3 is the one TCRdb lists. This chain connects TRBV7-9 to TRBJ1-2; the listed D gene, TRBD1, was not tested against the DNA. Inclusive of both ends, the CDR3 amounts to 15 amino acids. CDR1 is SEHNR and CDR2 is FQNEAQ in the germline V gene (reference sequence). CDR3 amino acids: CASSLNHPGQAHLFL.